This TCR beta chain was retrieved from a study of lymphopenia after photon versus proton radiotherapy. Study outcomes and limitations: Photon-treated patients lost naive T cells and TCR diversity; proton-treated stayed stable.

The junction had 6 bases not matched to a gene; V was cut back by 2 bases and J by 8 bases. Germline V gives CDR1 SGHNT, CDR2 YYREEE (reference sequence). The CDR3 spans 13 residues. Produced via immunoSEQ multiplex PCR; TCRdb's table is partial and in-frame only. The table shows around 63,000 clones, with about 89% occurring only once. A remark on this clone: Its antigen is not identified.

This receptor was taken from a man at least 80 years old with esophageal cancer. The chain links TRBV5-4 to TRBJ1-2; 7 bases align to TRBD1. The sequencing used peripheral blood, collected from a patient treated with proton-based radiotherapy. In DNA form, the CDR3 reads TGTGCCAGCAGCTTACAGGGGCCATACGGCTACACCTTC. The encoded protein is CASSLQGPYGYTF.